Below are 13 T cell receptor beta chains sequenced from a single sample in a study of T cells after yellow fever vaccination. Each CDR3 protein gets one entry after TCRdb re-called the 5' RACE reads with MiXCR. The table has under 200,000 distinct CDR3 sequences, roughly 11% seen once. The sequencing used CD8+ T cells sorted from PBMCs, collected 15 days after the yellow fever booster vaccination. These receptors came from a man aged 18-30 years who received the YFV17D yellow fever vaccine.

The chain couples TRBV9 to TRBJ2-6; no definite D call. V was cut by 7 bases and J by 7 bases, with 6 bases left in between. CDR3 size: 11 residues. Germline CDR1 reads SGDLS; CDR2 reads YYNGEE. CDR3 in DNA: TGTGCCAGCCTTAGCGCCAACGTCCTGACTTTC. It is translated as CASLSANVLTF.

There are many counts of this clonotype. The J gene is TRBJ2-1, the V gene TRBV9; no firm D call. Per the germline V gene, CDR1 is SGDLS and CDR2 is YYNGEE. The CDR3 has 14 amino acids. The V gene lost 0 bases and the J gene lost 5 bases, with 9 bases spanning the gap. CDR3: CASSVAGWDNEQFF. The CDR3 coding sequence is TGTGCCAGCAGCGTAGCTGGATGGGACAATGAGCAGTTCTTC.

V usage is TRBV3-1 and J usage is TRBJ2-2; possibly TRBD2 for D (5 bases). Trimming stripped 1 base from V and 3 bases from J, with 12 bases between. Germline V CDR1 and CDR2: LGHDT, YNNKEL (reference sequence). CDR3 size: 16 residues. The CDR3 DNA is TGTGCCAGCAGCCAAGGGGTGAGGGCCGACACCGGGGAGCTGTTTTTT. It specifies CASSQGVRADTGELFF.

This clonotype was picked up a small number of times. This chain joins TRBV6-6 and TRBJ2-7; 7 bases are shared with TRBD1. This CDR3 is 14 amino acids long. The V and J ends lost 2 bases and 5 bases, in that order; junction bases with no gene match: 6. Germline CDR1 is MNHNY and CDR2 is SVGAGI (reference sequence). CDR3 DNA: TGTGCCAGCAGTTACGGGCACAGGGGCAACGAGCAGTACTTC. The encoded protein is CASSYGHRGNEQYF.

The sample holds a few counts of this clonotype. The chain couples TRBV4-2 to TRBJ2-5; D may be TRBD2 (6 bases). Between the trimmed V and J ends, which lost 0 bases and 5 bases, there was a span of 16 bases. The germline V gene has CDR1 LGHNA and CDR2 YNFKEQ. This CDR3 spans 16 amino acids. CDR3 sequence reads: CASSQDRSSVVETQYF. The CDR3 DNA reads TGTGCCAGCAGCCAAGATCGTTCTAGCGTGGTGGAGACCCAGTACTTC.

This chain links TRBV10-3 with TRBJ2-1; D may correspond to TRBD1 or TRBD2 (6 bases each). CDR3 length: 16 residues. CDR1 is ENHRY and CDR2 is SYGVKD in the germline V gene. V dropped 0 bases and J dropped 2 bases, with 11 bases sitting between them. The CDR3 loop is CAISESVGGAYNEQFF. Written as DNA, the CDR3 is TGTGCCATCAGTGAGTCGGTCGGGGGCGCCTACAATGAGCAGTTCTTC.

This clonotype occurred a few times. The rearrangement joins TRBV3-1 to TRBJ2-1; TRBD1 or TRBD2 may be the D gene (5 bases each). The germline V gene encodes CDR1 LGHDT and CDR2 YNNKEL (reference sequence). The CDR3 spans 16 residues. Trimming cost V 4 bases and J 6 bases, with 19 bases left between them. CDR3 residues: CASSPLMGPGLNEQFF. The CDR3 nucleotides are TGTGCCAGCAGCCCCCTGATGGGACCCGGGCTCAATGAGCAGTTCTTC.

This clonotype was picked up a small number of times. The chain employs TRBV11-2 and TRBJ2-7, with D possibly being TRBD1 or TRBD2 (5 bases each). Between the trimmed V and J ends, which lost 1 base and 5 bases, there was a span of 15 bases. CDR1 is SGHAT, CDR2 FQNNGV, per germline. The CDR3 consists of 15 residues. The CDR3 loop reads CASSLAPHRGDEQYF. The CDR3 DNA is TGTGCCAGCAGCTTAGCTCCCCATAGGGGAGACGAGCAGTACTTC.

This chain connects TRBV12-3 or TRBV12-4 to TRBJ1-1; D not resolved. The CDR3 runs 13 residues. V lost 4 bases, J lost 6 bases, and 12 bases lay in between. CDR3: CASSYAPGAEAFF. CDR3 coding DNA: TGTGCCAGCAGTTACGCCCCCGGGGCTGAAGCTTTCTTT.

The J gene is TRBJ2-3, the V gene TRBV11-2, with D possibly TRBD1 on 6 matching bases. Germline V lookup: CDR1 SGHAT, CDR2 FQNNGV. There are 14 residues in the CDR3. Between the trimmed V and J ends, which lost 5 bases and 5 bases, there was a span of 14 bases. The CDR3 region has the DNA TGTGCCAGCAGCCCGGTGGGGGCCCGAGATACGCAGTATTTT. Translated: CASSPVGARDTQYF.

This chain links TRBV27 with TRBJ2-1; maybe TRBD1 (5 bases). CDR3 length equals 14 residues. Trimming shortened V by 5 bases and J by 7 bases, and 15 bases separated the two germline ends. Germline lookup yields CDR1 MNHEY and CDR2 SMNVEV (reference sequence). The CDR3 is CASSRQGYWNEQFF. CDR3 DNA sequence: TGTGCCAGCAGTCGGCAGGGCTACTGGAATGAGCAGTTCTTC.

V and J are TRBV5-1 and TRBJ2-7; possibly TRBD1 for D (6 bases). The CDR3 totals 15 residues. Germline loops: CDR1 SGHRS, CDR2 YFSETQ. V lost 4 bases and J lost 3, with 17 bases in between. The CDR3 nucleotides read TGCGCCAGCAGCCAACAGAGCCAGGGGTACTACGAGCAGTACTTC. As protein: CASSQQSQGYYEQYF.

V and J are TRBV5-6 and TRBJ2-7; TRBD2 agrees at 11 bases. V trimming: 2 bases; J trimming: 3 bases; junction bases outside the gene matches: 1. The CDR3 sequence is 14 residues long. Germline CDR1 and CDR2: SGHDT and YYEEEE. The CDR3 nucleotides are TGTGCCAGCAGCTTTACTAGCGGGGGCTACGAGCAGTACGTC. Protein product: CASSFTSGGYEQYV.